The subject of this entry is one T cell receptor (beta chain). Its antigen is as yet unknown. Germline CDR1 and CDR2: SGHVS and FQNEAQ. The CDR3 is 15 amino acids. J was trimmed by 12 bases and V by 0 bases; bases with no gene match: 7. This entry belongs to a study of shared clonotypes between healthy human individuals. Study context: Per-donor plates numbered three CD4 naive, three CD4 memory, two CD8 naive and one CD8 memory. General study points: Generally, naive subsets (rather than memory subsets) showed larger estimated richness. Among several donors, roughly 5.5% of naive CD4 clonotypes were found in common.

Per the original data handling: ImmunoSEQ only sent back junction sequences with no quality scores, so filtering was done differently. TCRdb keeps only in-frame clones here, not all; method: immunoSEQ multiplex PCR. The V and J calls and clone size were taken over from that table, and D and trimming were inferred from the DNA. The table shows about 2.3 million clones, with roughly 93% occurring only once. The chain carries TRBV7-8 and TRBJ2-1, with 11 bases lining up with TRBD2. Sequencing was done on a sample of naive CD4+ T cells from PBMCs. Subset reported: CD45RA+ positively selected. This TCR was sampled from a man aged 18 to 29 in good health. Some clones in this sample may be carry-over from other donors' samples. The chain's CDR3 is CASSLAAGLAAMQFF. Written as DNA, the CDR3 is TGTGCCAGCAGCTTAGCAGCGGGACTAGCGGCCATGCAGTTCTTC.